The 23 T cell receptor beta chains below all came from one sample that was sequenced in a study of T cells in Graves' hyperthyroidism and ophthalmopathy. Researchers took RNA transcripts and amplified the TCR beta CDR3 regions from them. With the HTBI primer set, the TCR CDR3 went through a first round of RT-PCR. One entry per CDR3 protein, called by TCRdb with MiXCR from the multiplex PCR reads. This sample has over 500,000 distinct CDR3 sequences, with about 45% found just once. The sequenced sample was peripheral blood or thyroid tissue (not recorded which). The receptors here all came from an adult woman with Graves' disease, either hyperthyroidism or ophthalmopathy (not recorded which).

The chain carries TRBV7-9 and TRBJ2-7; tentatively, D is TRBD2 (5 bases). Germline lookup yields CDR1 SEHNR and CDR2 FQNEAQ (reference sequence). Trimming removed 8 bases from V and 4 bases from J, with 21 bases in between. This CDR3 comprises 15 residues. Here the CDR3 reads CASRPIRTSPYEQYF. For the CDR3, the DNA is TGTGCCAGCCGACCCATCCGTACTAGTCCGTACGAGCAGTACTTC. The whole variable domain, remainder taken from reference TRBV7-9 and TRBJ2-7, is DTGVSQNPRHKITKRGQNVTFRCDPISEHNRLYWYRQTLGQGPEFLTYFQNEAQLEKSRLLSDRFSAERPKGSFSTLEIQRTEQGDSAMYLCASRPIRTSPYEQYFGPGTRLTVT.

This clonotype was detected ten times or more. This chain uses TRBV20-1 with TRBJ2-7, with 11 bases identical to TRBD2. V dropped 6 bases and J dropped 3; count of bases not matched to a gene: 10. The CDR3 totals 15 residues. Germline assignment: CDR1 DFQATT and CDR2 SNEGSKA (reference sequence). The CDR3 DNA sequence: TGCAGTGCAGGAAAGGGACTAGCGGCCTACTACGAGCAGTACTTC. Amino acids: CSAGKGLAAYYEQYF.

The chain links TRBV10-3 to TRBJ1-5, with D uncertain. V was cut by 2 bases and J by 3 bases, with 11 bases left in between. This CDR3 contains 15 residues. Germline V gene data show CDR1 as ENHRY and CDR2 as SYGVKD. The CDR3 sequence: CAISEKNSPNQPQHF. The CDR3 region has the DNA TGTGCCATCAGTGAGAAAAACAGTCCCAATCAGCCCCAGCATTTT.

With regard to this clonotype: A much larger clonotype is one base distant, so this may be a read error. The CDR3 does not close with the conserved phenylalanine or tryptophan, likely indicating a read error. The chain recombines TRBV4-3 with TRBJ1-2; 7 nucleotides line up with TRBD1. Per the germline V gene, CDR1 is LGHNA and CDR2 is YSLEER. Losses at the gene ends were 0 bases for V and 5 bases for J; bases not matched to a gene: 6. The CDR3 is 15 amino acids. The CDR3 loop reads CASSQDQGQLYGYTL. The CDR3 coding sequence is TGCGCCAGCAGCCAAGACCAGGGACAGCTTTATGGCTACACCCTC.

The sample holds many counts of this clonotype. The chain joins TRBV20-1 to TRBJ1-2; 8 bases align to TRBD1. Losses at the gene ends were 5 bases for V and 4 bases for J; bases not matched to a gene: 9. The CDR3 is made up of 14 amino acids. Germline CDR1 is DFQATT and CDR2 is SNEGSKA (reference sequence). CDR3 in DNA: TGCAGTGCTTTTGGGACAGGACTACTCTATGGCTACACCTTC. It specifies CSAFGTGLLYGYTF.

The J gene is TRBJ1-5, the V gene TRBV28, with D maybe TRBD1 (5 bases). Germline CDR1 reads MDHEN; CDR2 reads SYDVKM. This CDR3 is built from 14 residues. Trimming cost V 7 bases and J 9 bases, with 19 bases left between them. CDR3 bases: TGTGCCAGCATCCCCGGGGGGGGGATGCCGCCCCAGCATTTT. This codes for CASIPGGGMPPQHF.

This clonotype was seen only once. This chain connects TRBV9 to TRBJ2-7; the D call may be TRBD1 or TRBD2 (5 bases each). V lost 2 bases and J lost 5, with 14 bases in between. This CDR3 region has 14 residues. Germline V CDR1 and CDR2: SGDLS, YYNGEE. The CDR3 sequence is CASSVGTEPNEQYF. CDR3 DNA: TGTGCCAGCAGCGTCGGGACGGAGCCGAACGAGCAGTACTTC.

This clonotype was counted many times. J is TRBJ1-1 and V is TRBV7-2; possibly TRBD1 for D (6 bases). Germline CDR1 is SGHTA and CDR2 is FQGNSA. The germline V and J ends were trimmed by 7 bases and 0 bases, with 21 bases remaining between them. CDR3 length equals 17 residues. CDR3 region: CASTPGAGVIMNTEAFF. CDR3 DNA: TGTGCCAGCACCCCCGGGGCAGGGGTTATTATGAACACTGAAGCTTTCTTT.

This chain connects TRBV2 to TRBJ1-2, with D uncertain. The CDR3 runs 10 residues. Trimming took off 0 bases at V and 12 bases at J, with 5 bases between the two ends. Germline lookup yields CDR1 SNHLY and CDR2 FYNNEI. CDR3 sequence reads: CASSEAGNTF. The CDR3 DNA is TGTGCCAGCAGTGAAGCTGGAAACACCTTC. The full variable domain, its missing parts supplied by reference TRBV2 and TRBJ1-2, is EPEVTQTPSHQVTQMGQEVILRCVPISNHLYFYWYRQILGQKVEFLVSFYNNEISEKSEIFDDQFSVERPDGSNFTLKIRSTKLEDSAMYFCASSEAGNTFGSGTRLTVV.

This clonotype was observed a single time. The genes are TRBV2 and TRBJ1-1; D is unresolved. The CDR3 consists of 13 residues. Germline-derived CDR1 and CDR2 are SNHLY and FYNNEI. The V and J ends lost 6 bases and 3 bases respectively, with 11 bases between them. The CDR3 nucleotides read TGTGCCAGCAGGGACGGGGTTGACACTGAAGCTTTCTTT. This sequence encodes CASRDGVDTEAFF.

The chain has TRBV7-8 and TRBJ1-5; no clear D. The length of the CDR3 is 14 residues. Trimming stripped 4 bases from V and 9 bases from J, with 16 bases between. Germline-derived CDR1 and CDR2 are SGHVS and FQNEAQ. DNA of the CDR3: TGTGCCAGCAGCTCCAAGGCGGGGTTTCGGCCCCAGCATTTT. This encodes CASSSKAGFRPQHF.

In its sample, this clonotype was seen many times. V gene TRBV20-1 combines with J gene TRBJ2-5; the match to TRBD2 covers 10 bases. CDR1 DFQATT and CDR2 SNEGSKA come from the germline V gene (reference sequence). After removal of 5 bases from V and 3 bases from J, the junction contained 3 bases not matched to a gene. This CDR3 has 13 amino acids. The chain's CDR3 is CSARSGREETQYF. Here the CDR3 DNA reads TGCAGTGCTCGGAGCGGGAGGGAAGAGACCCAGTACTTC.

V and J are TRBV20-1 and TRBJ2-3, with D tentatively TRBD1 or TRBD2 (6 bases each). In germline, CDR1 is DFQATT, CDR2 SNEGSKA (reference sequence). The ends were cut back, 6 bases at V and 6 bases at J, with 13 bases in the middle. CDR3 length: 12 amino acids. Here the CDR3 DNA reads TGCAGTGCCCGAAGGGGGGTGGATACGCAGTATTTT. Translated: CSARRGVDTQYF.

In this sample, this clonotype turned up many times. V is TRBV7-9 and J is TRBJ1-1, with D hard to call. CDR1 and CDR2 (germline): SEHNR, FQNEAQ (reference sequence). The CDR3 runs to 14 residues. V was pared by 3 bases and J by 1 base, with 9 bases between. The CDR3: CASSFSGSNTEAFF. The DNA for the CDR3 is TGTGCCAGCAGCTTTTCCGGGTCGAACACTGAAGCTTTCTTT.

This clonotype occurred many times. The chain combines TRBV5-6 with TRBJ2-7; D is uncertain. V lost 2 bases and J 3 bases, leaving 12 bases between the germline ends. Germline-derived CDR1 and CDR2 are SGHDT and YYEEEE. The CDR3 is made up of 14 amino acids. The CDR3 nucleotides read TGTGCCAGCAGCTTTAAGTCGGCGATCTACGAGCAGTACTTC. Protein: CASSFKSAIYEQYF.

The genes are TRBV19 and TRBJ1-5; D uncertain. The germline CDR1 and CDR2 sequences are LNHDA and SQIVND (reference sequence). Trimming removed 3 bases at V and 5 bases at J, with 5 bases between. The CDR3 covers 12 residues. The CDR3 here is CASSIHDQPQHF. In nucleotides, the CDR3 is TGTGCCAGTAGTATTCACGATCAGCCCCAGCATTTT. Full variable domain (rest looked up from reference TRBV19 and TRBJ1-5): DGGITQSPKYLFRKEGQNVTLSCEQNLNHDAMYWYRQDPGQGLRLIYYSQIVNDFQKGDIAEGYSVSREKKESFPLTVTSAQKNPTAFYLCASSIHDQPQHFGDGTRLSIL.

The sample holds a few counts of this clonotype. V and J are TRBV20-1 and TRBJ2-2; D perhaps matches TRBD2 (6 bases). The CDR3 totals 16 residues. Germline CDR1 DFQATT, CDR2 SNEGSKA (reference sequence). Trimming shortened V by 6 bases and J by 2 bases, and 19 bases separated the two germline ends. In DNA, the CDR3 is TGCAGTGCAGACAGACCCGGGAGTGCAAACACCGGGGAGCTGTTTTTT. Amino acid sequence: CSADRPGSANTGELFF.

This chain uses TRBV6-5 with TRBJ2-7, with D perhaps matching TRBD2 (7 bases). The CDR3 contains 17 residues. Per germline, CDR1 MNHEY and CDR2 SVGAGI. Trimming removed 8 bases from V and 5 bases from J, with 28 bases in between. Here the CDR3 DNA reads TGTGCCAGCCTCGGGGGGCGTAGGGGTAGCGGACGGAACGAGCAGTACTTC. It specifies CASLGGRRGSGRNEQYF.

This clonotype has ten or more counts. This rearrangement joins TRBV6-1 to TRBJ2-5, with D possibly being TRBD2 (5 bases). V lost 6 bases, J lost 0 bases, and 26 bases lay in between. Per germline, CDR1 MNHNS and CDR2 SASEGT. CDR3 size: 19 residues. The CDR3 protein is CASREMPLSKRSYQETQYF. For the CDR3, the DNA is TGTGCCAGCAGGGAAATGCCCTTAAGCAAGCGGAGCTACCAAGAGACCCAGTACTTC.

The chain recombines TRBV6-5 with TRBJ1-5; D is perhaps TRBD1 (5 bases). Germline values: CDR1 MNHEY, CDR2 SVGAGI. V was pared by 10 bases and J by 5 bases, with 15 bases between. CDR3 size: 13 residues. CDR3 loop: CATREGPYQPQHF. The DNA for the CDR3 is TGTGCCACCCGTGAGGGGCCGTATCAGCCCCAGCATTTT.

CDR3 residues: CASERGNEYEQYF. The CDR3 DNA sequence: TGTGCCAGCGAACGCGGGAACGAATACGAGCAGTACTTC. The chain is built from TRBV28 and TRBJ2-7; the D gene is possibly TRBD2 (6 bases). The CDR3 spans 13 residues. Trimming removed 8 bases from V and 4 bases from J, with 15 bases in between. The germline V gene encodes CDR1 MDHEN and CDR2 SYDVKM.

This clonotype appeared a few times. V gene TRBV2 combines with J gene TRBJ1-5, with D possibly being TRBD1 (6 bases). Germline V gene lookup returns CDR1 SNHLY and CDR2 FYNNEI. This CDR3 is built from 18 residues. V dropped 4 bases and J dropped 0 bases, with 19 bases sitting between them. The CDR3 region is CASSGPGALAYSNQPQHF. The CDR3 nucleotides are TGTGCCAGCAGTGGACCAGGGGCACTAGCTTATAGCAATCAGCCCCAGCATTTT.

A few counts support this clonotype. DNA for the CDR3: TGTGCCAGCAGCTTGGAGGCTCGACAGGGGTTTTTCCTGAACACTGAAGCTTTCTTT. Translated, it gives CASSLEARQGFFLNTEAFF. The chain recombines TRBV5-5 with TRBJ1-1; 8 bases are shared with TRBD1. J was trimmed by 0 bases and V by 0 bases; bases with no gene match: 13. Germline CDR1 is SGHKS and CDR2 is YYEKEE (reference sequence). This CDR3 comprises 19 residues.